This T cell receptor (beta chain) comes out of a study of CD8+CD57+ T cells in acquired aplastic anemia. Across the study: The average for DNA from sorted CD4+ and CD8+ cells was 3.2 ug. As sequenced from healthy donors, CD4+ cells averaged roughly 11 million reads.

Profiles of TCR beta VDJ and CDR3 were generated from a genomic DNA template. TCRdb reprocessed the reads via MiXCR and lists one record per CDR3 protein. The sample lists some 210,000 distinct CDR3 sequences; 61% were seen once. Details on this clonotype: The antigen is undetermined.

The CDR3 runs 16 residues. Trimming removed 6 bases from V and 4 bases from J; junction bases left unmatched: 15. Germline-derived CDR1 and CDR2 are SNHLY and FYNNEI. General study results and limits: Patients did not significantly differ from controls in CD8+ Simpson's diversity. Patients shared some 30 CD8+ CDR3 sequences with controls.

The rearrangement joins TRBV2 to TRBJ2-7; 7 bases match TRBD1. The sequenced sample consisted of sorted CD4+, CD8+, or CD8+CD57+ T cells (not recorded which) from PBMCs. This sequence originates from a human donor in good health. The CDR3 DNA reads TGTGCCAGCAGCAACCCCTCGGCAGGGGGTAATTACGAGCAGTACTTC. This gives the protein CASSNPSAGGNYEQYF.